These 12 T cell receptor beta chains share one sample of origin, sequenced in a study of blood T cell repertoires in COVID-19 (dated by TCRdb to the early 2020s). The library was built by means of the immunoSEQ multiplex PCR assay. Here the immuneACCESS table is served through TCRdb, limited to in-frame sequences with V and J called. Missing clones are a known gap in these copies; in checked studies unresolved V genes cover under half, and the rest lacks a known reason. This sample lists 50,000 to 65,000 clones; approximately 77% were detected once. Of the sample, around 4.4% is held by the ten largest clones. The sequencing sample was made of peripheral blood. All receptors derive from a woman between 65 and 79 years old with COVID-19, enrolled during active disease.

The gene calls are TRBV27 and TRBJ2-1, with 10 nucleotides matching TRBD2. V gave up 5 bases and J gave up 9 bases; unmatched junction bases: 13. In germline, CDR1 is MNHEY, CDR2 SMNVEV (reference sequence). The CDR3 extends over 16 amino acids. In nucleotides, the CDR3 is TGTGCCAGCAGTAGCTTCAGCGGGGGGGCCGGAAGTGAGCAGTTCTTC. Protein sequence: CASSSFSGGAGSEQFF.

The V gene is TRBV4-1, the J gene TRBJ1-3; 8 bases map to TRBD1. The CDR3 totals 16 residues. Germline-derived CDR1 and CDR2 are MGHRA and YSYEKL. V was pared by 0 bases and J by 6 bases, with 7 bases of the junction left unmatched. The CDR3 loop is CASSQDPTGVANTIYF. Written as DNA, the CDR3 is TGCGCCAGCAGCCAAGATCCGACAGGGGTTGCAAACACCATATATTTT.

J is TRBJ2-3 and V is TRBV3-1 (or the pseudogene TRBV3-2); TRBD2 aligns across 15 bases. The germline CDR1 and CDR2 sequences are LGHDT and YNNKEL (reference sequence). The CDR3 length is 18 residues. V lost 1 base to trimming and J lost 1 base; unmatched junction nucleotides: 3. The DNA for the CDR3 is TGTGCCAGCAGCCAAGGGACTAGCGGGAGGGAACGCACAGATACGCAGTATTTT. Protein sequence: CASSQGTSGRERTDTQYF.

This clone was seen once. This sequence joins TRBV6-6 and TRBJ2-3; D may be TRBD1 (5 bases). This CDR3 spans 14 amino acids. Germline loops: CDR1 MNHNY, CDR2 SVGAGI (reference sequence). V lost 4 bases to trimming and J lost 1 base, with 9 bases between them. For the CDR3, the DNA is TGTGCCAGCAGTTGGGGCACAGGCACAGATACGCAGTATTTT. Its protein is CASSWGTGTDTQYF.

The V gene is TRBV7-6, the J gene TRBJ1-5; TRBD1 agrees at 7 bases. This CDR3 contains 14 residues. Per the germline V gene, CDR1 is SGHVS and CDR2 is FNYEAQ. The ends lost 4 bases at V and 7 bases at J; junction bases unmatched: 7. The CDR3 DNA follows: TGTGCCAGCAGCTCGGGACAGCCAGGGCAGCCCCAGCATTTT. Protein: CASSSGQPGQPQHF.

This sequence joins TRBV7-2 and TRBJ2-5, with 7 nucleotides matching TRBD1. This CDR3 is 15 amino acids long. Germline trimming cut 1 base from V and 2 bases from J; bases unmatched to any gene: 4. Germline V gives CDR1 SGHTA, CDR2 FQGNSA. The CDR3 loop is CASSLGLGQQETQYF. The CDR3 DNA is TGTGCCAGCAGCTTAGGGTTGGGACAGCAAGAGACCCAGTACTTC. Supplemented by reference TRBV7-2 and TRBJ2-5, the full variable domain reads GAGVSQSPSNKVTEKGKDVELRCDPISGHTALYWYRQSLGQGLEFLIYFQGNSAPDKSGLPSDRFSAERTGGSVSTLTIQRTQQEDSAVYLCASSLGLGQQETQYFGPGTRLLVL.

The genes are TRBV4-3 and TRBJ2-1; TRBD2 agrees at 9 bases. Trimming took 1 base from V and 4 from J; bases not matched to a gene: 5. The CDR3 runs 16 residues. Germline CDR1 and CDR2: LGHNA and YSLEER. CDR3 in amino acids: CASSQVGGGAYNEQFF. CDR3 sequence (DNA): TGCGCCAGCAGCCAAGTTGGCGGGGGGGCTTACAATGAGCAGTTCTTC.

The chain recombines TRBV5-1 with TRBJ1-1; the D is unclear. V was cut by 0 bases and J by 0 bases, with 3 bases left in between. Germline V CDR1 and CDR2: SGHRS, YFSETQ. The length of the CDR3 is 13 residues. Here the CDR3 reads CASSLGVNTEAFF. Written as DNA, the CDR3 is TGCGCCAGCAGCTTGGGAGTGAACACTGAAGCTTTCTTT. The variable domain in full, with the rest retrieved from reference TRBV5-1 and TRBJ1-1, is KAGVTQTPRYLIKTRGQQVTLSCSPISGHRSVSWYQQTPGQGLQFLFEYFSETQRNKGNFPGRFSGRQFSNSRSEMNVSTLELGDSALYLCASSLGVNTEAFFGQGTRLTVV.

This clone was counted once. J is TRBJ1-1 and V is TRBV10-3, with TRBD1 matching over 9 bases. Germline CDR1 and CDR2: ENHRY and SYGVKD. The CDR3 runs to 15 residues. The J segment lost 6 bases and the V segment lost 0 bases, leaving 5 bases of the junction unmatched. DNA of the CDR3: TGTGCCATCAGTGAGTCGACAGGGGGAAGGTCTGAAGCTTTCTTT. This translates into CAISESTGGRSEAFF.

V gene TRBV5-1 combines with J gene TRBJ2-3; 8 bases agree with TRBD2. The V gene end was trimmed by 0 bases and the J gene end by 5 bases; junction bases not matched to a gene: 5. The CDR3 runs to 15 residues. Germline CDR1 and CDR2: SGHRS and YFSETQ. CDR3: CASSLDSGTLDTQYF. CDR3 coding DNA: TGCGCCAGCAGCTTGGATAGCGGGACACTAGATACGCAGTATTTT. Looking up the rest from reference TRBV5-1 and TRBJ2-3 gives the full variable domain: KAGVTQTPRYLIKTRGQQVTLSCSPISGHRSVSWYQQTPGQGLQFLFEYFSETQRNKGNFPGRFSGRQFSNSRSEMNVSTLELGDSALYLCASSLDSGTLDTQYFGPGTRLTVL.

The chain is built from TRBV9 and TRBJ1-3; weak D call: TRBD1 (6 bases). V lost 3 bases, J lost 4 bases, and 11 bases lay in between. The germline V gene has CDR1 SGDLS and CDR2 YYNGEE. The CDR3 runs 14 residues. CDR3 DNA sequence: TGTGCCAGCAGCGGAGAGGGGGTCGGAAACACCATATATTTT. It translates to CASSGEGVGNTIYF.

The J gene is TRBJ1-2, the V gene TRBV2; D remains unclear. The CDR3 runs to 13 residues. Germline assignment: CDR1 SNHLY and CDR2 FYNNEI. Between the trimmed V and J ends, which lost 5 bases and 4 bases, there was a span of 11 bases. CDR3 DNA sequence: TGTGCCAGCAGTACTCAGACGGGCTATGGCTACACCTTC. It encodes CASSTQTGYGYTF. Full variable domain (outside the CDR3, taken from reference TRBV2 and TRBJ1-2): EPEVTQTPSHQVTQMGQEVILRCVPISNHLYFYWYRQILGQKVEFLVSFYNNEISEKSEIFDDQFSVERPDGSNFTLKIRSTKLEDSAMYFCASSTQTGYGYTFGSGTRLTVV.